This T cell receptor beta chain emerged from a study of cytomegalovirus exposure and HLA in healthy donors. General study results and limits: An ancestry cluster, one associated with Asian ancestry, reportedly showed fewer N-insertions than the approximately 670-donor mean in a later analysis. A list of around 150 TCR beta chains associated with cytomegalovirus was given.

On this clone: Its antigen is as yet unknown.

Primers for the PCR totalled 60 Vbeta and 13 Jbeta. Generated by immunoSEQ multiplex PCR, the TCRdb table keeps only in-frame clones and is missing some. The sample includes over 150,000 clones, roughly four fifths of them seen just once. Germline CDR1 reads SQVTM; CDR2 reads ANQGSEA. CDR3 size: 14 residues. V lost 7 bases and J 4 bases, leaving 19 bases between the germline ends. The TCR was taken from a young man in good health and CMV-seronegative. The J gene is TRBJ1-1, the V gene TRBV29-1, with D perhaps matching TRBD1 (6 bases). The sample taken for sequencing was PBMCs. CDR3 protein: CSARTAGVATEAFF. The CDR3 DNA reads TGCAGCGCGAGGACAGCAGGGGTGGCCACTGAAGCTTTCTTT.